Listed here are 32 T cell receptor beta chains from one sample, sequenced in a study of OX40 agonist ivuxolimab in advanced cancers. Clones were read by immunoSEQ multiplex PCR, and TCRdb kept only the in-frame ones, dropping some. The sample lists under 85,000 clones, 80% to 90% occurring once. The sequencing here drew on CD4+ or CD8+ T cells sorted from blood, taken in a trial of the OX40 agonist ivuxolimab. All receptors derive from an adult with an advanced solid tumor such as melanoma, head and neck, liver or kidney cancer.

The chain employs TRBV7-2 and TRBJ2-5, with 10 bases identical to TRBD2. The trim removed 6 bases at V and 5 bases at J, leaving 6 bases unmatched. Germline loops: CDR1 SGHTA, CDR2 FQGNSA. The CDR3 spans 14 residues. CDR3 bases: TGTGCCAGCAGTACCATGGGACTAGCGGAGACCCAGTACTTC. Its protein is CASSTMGLAETQYF.

The chain employs TRBV7-9 and TRBJ2-3; 8 positions match TRBD1. Germline assignment: CDR1 SEHNR and CDR2 FQNEAQ (reference sequence). The junction had 3 bases not matched to a gene; V was cut back by 3 bases and J by 4 bases. This CDR3 has 14 residues. The CDR3 DNA sequence: TGTGCCAGCAGCTTCGGACAGGGCGCAGATACGCAGTATTTT. Protein: CASSFGQGADTQYF.

In nucleotides, the CDR3 is TGTGCCAGCAGCTCAACCGGGACAGGGGGCTGGTATGACTATGGCTACACCTTC. This translates into CASSSTGTGGWYDYGYTF. The gene calls are TRBV28 and TRBJ1-2; TRBD1 aligns across 12 bases. CDR3 length: 18 amino acids. CDR1 and CDR2 (germline): MDHEN, SYDVKM. V dropped 6 bases and J dropped 3; count of bases not matched to a gene: 14.

The chain joins TRBV6-5 to TRBJ1-2; maybe TRBD1 (5 bases). The CDR3 sequence is 14 residues long. Trimming cost V 4 bases and J 4 bases, with 13 bases left between them. CDR1 is MNHEY and CDR2 is SVGAGI in the germline V gene. CDR3 region: CASSLRGRFYGYTF. Here the CDR3 DNA reads TGTGCCAGCAGTTTGAGGGGTAGATTCTATGGCTACACCTTC.

The rearrangement links TRBV27 to TRBJ2-7, with 9 bases identical to TRBD1. Germline CDR1 is MNHEY and CDR2 is SMNVEV (reference sequence). J gave up 4 bases and V 3 bases, and 1 base lay outside the gene matches. CDR3 size: 13 residues. The CDR3: CASSLDRGYEQYF. CDR3 DNA sequence: TGTGCCAGCAGTTTGGACAGGGGTTACGAGCAGTACTTC.

This sequence joins TRBV5-1 and TRBJ1-4; the D gene is possibly TRBD1 (6 bases). The V and J ends lost 5 bases and 3 bases respectively, with 14 bases between them. Germline V gene sequence: CDR1 SGHRS, CDR2 YFSETQ. The CDR3 has 15 amino acids. The CDR3 DNA reads TGCGCCAGCAGTTTCAGGGGCGCGGCTAATGAAAAACTGTTTTTT. This sequence encodes CASSFRGAANEKLFF. The full variable domain, rest sourced from reference TRBV5-1 and TRBJ1-4, is KAGVTQTPRYLIKTRGQQVTLSCSPISGHRSVSWYQQTPGQGLQFLFEYFSETQRNKGNFPGRFSGRQFSNSRSEMNVSTLELGDSALYLCASSFRGAANEKLFFGSGTQLSVL.

CDR3 DNA: TGTGCCAGCAGCGTAGGGGGTAGAAGTTCCTATAATTCACCCCTCCACTTT. Translated, it gives CASSVGGRSSYNSPLHF. The rearrangement uses TRBV9 and TRBJ1-6; no reliable D call. The length of the CDR3 is 17 residues. The germline V and J ends were trimmed by 0 bases and 1 base, with 11 bases remaining between them. Germline CDR1 reads SGDLS; CDR2 reads YYNGEE.

The chain recombines TRBV6-5 with TRBJ1-3, with D perhaps TRBD1 (6 bases). Germline-derived CDR1 and CDR2 are MNHEY and SVGAGI. The CDR3 contains 13 residues. Trimming shortened V by 5 bases and J by 4 bases, and 9 bases separated the two germline ends. CDR3 nucleotides: TGTGCCAGCAGTCCGGACAGAGGAAACACCATATATTTT. It encodes CASSPDRGNTIYF.

Concerning this clone itself: Other DNA sequences in the sample encode the same CDR3. The rearrangement uses TRBV7-9 and TRBJ2-7; 7 positions match TRBD1. V was clipped by 5 bases and J by 3 bases; unmatched bases: 1. The CDR3 contains 12 residues. Germline V gene data show CDR1 as SEHNR and CDR2 as FQNEAQ (reference sequence). CDR3 in amino acids: CASSRQGYEQYF. CDR3 bases: TGTGCCAGCAGCAGACAGGGCTACGAGCAGTACTTC.

The CDR3, as DNA: TGTGCCAGCAGACCGAGCGGGGTTAGGGGCTATGGCTACACCTTC. This translates into CASRPSGVRGYGYTF. The chain recombines TRBV27 with TRBJ1-2, with D possibly TRBD1 on 5 matching bases. The CDR3 has 15 residues. Trimming shortened V by 6 bases and J by 4 bases, and 18 bases separated the two germline ends. Germline V gene data show CDR1 as MNHEY and CDR2 as SMNVEV (reference sequence).

The chain joins TRBV9 to TRBJ2-1; D gene unclear. Germline-derived CDR1 and CDR2 are SGDLS and YYNGEE. The length of the CDR3 is 13 residues. Trimming left V 0 bases short and J 10 bases short, with 11 bases between. Here the CDR3 DNA reads TGTGCCAGCAGCGTAGACGCAGTTGGAGAGCAGTTCTTC. This encodes CASSVDAVGEQFF.

In its sample, this clone was seen once. The rearrangement links TRBV28 to TRBJ2-2; no firm D call. Deletions cut 4 bases from V and 6 bases from J, with 18 bases between. Germline-derived CDR1 and CDR2 are MDHEN and SYDVKM. The CDR3 contains 16 residues. This chain's CDR3 is CASSSHRGLEPGELFF. In DNA form, the CDR3 reads TGTGCCAGCAGTTCCCACCGTGGGCTGGAACCCGGGGAGCTGTTTTTT.

J is TRBJ2-5 and V is TRBV7-9, with TRBD2 matching over 9 bases. CDR1 is SEHNR and CDR2 is FQNEAQ in the germline V gene (reference sequence). CDR3 length: 14 amino acids. J gave up 4 bases and V 5 bases, and 5 bases lay outside the gene matches. The CDR3 region is CASSTELAGETQYF. The CDR3, as DNA: TGTGCCAGCAGCACCGAACTAGCGGGAGAGACCCAGTACTTC.

The V call is TRBV4-1, the J call TRBJ1-4; D is perhaps TRBD1 (6 bases). The V gene lost 2 bases and the J gene lost 4 bases, with 17 bases spanning the gap. In germline, CDR1 is MGHRA, CDR2 YSYEKL. The CDR3 is 17 amino acids. In DNA form, the CDR3 reads TGCGCCAGCAGCCAACTTCCAGCCCCGGACAGTAATGAAAAACTGTTTTTT. Protein sequence: CASSQLPAPDSNEKLFF.

The CDR3 sequence: CASRKGGYNEQFF. As DNA, the CDR3 is TGTGCCAGCAGGAAGGGGGGCTACAATGAGCAGTTCTTC. The chain couples TRBV28 to TRBJ2-1; perhaps D is TRBD1 or TRBD2 (6 bases each). This CDR3 region has 13 residues. The V end lost 6 bases, the J end lost 3 bases, and 9 bases lay between the germline ends. Germline assignment: CDR1 MDHEN and CDR2 SYDVKM. The full variable domain, with the rest looked up from reference TRBV28 and TRBJ2-1, is DVKVTQSSRYLVKRTGEKVFLECVQDMDHENMFWYRQDPGLGLRLIYFSYDVKMKEKGDIPEGYSVSREKKERFSLILESASTNQTSMYLCASRKGGYNEQFFGPGTRLTVL.

The genes are TRBV2 and TRBJ2-5, with D perhaps given as TRBD1 or TRBD2 (6 bases each). Trimming pared 7 bases from V and 5 bases from J, leaving 20 bases between. This CDR3 region has 15 residues. Per germline, CDR1 SNHLY and CDR2 FYNNEI. In nucleotides, the CDR3 is TGTGCCAGCAACAAAAACGGGGGCTTGATTGAGACCCAGTACTTC. It encodes CASNKNGGLIETQYF.

The J gene is TRBJ2-3, the V gene TRBV5-5, with 10 bases fitting TRBD2. Germline V gives CDR1 SGHKS, CDR2 YYEKEE (reference sequence). The CDR3 runs to 18 residues. Trimming took 0 bases from V and 0 from J; bases not matched to a gene: 7. CDR3 coding DNA: TGTGCCAGCAGCTTGGCCGCTAGCGGGGGCTTTAGCACAGATACGCAGTATTTT. This codes for CASSLAASGGFSTDTQYF.

CDR3 protein: CASSQGTSEATETQYF. As DNA, the CDR3 is TGTGCCAGCAGCCAAGGGACTAGCGAGGCCACAGAGACCCAGTACTTC. The chain uses TRBV4-2 and TRBJ2-5; 9 nucleotides agree with TRBD2. Germline V CDR1 and CDR2: LGHNA, YNFKEQ. Trimming removed 1 base from V and 4 bases from J; junction bases left unmatched: 7. This CDR3 contains 16 residues.

This clone occurred a few times. This chain connects TRBV5-1 to TRBJ2-2; TRBD2 matches 9 bases. The CDR3 covers 17 residues. The V and J ends lost 0 bases and 5 bases, in that order; junction bases with no gene match: 8. Germline CDR1 and CDR2: SGHRS and YFSETQ. Written as DNA, the CDR3 is TGCGCCAGCAGCTTGGTGGGACTAGCCTTAAGAACCGGGGAGCTGTTTTTT. Translation gives CASSLVGLALRTGELFF.

The V and J genes are TRBV18 and TRBJ2-1, with 7 bases fitting TRBD1. The CDR3 has 13 residues. Germline assignment: CDR1 KGHSH and CDR2 LQKENI. V lost 3 bases, J lost 8 bases, and 4 bases stayed unmatched. This CDR3 reads CASSPDRADEQFF. In DNA form, the CDR3 reads TGTGCCAGCTCACCTGACAGGGCGGATGAGCAGTTCTTC.

This chain links TRBV28 with TRBJ1-2, with 7 positions matching TRBD1. With 3 bases clipped from V and 3 bases from J, the junction kept 7 bases outside the gene matches. The CDR3 is made up of 15 amino acids. The germline gives CDR1 MDHEN, CDR2 SYDVKM. The CDR3 bases are TGTGCCAGCAGTTTCGGACAGGTCGGGGACTATGGCTACACCTTC. Translation gives CASSFGQVGDYGYTF.

This chain uses TRBV9 with TRBJ2-3; 8 nucleotides agree with TRBD2. V dropped 5 bases and J dropped 7; count of bases not matched to a gene: 12. CDR3 length: 15 amino acids. Germline V gene lookup returns CDR1 SGDLS and CDR2 YYNGEE. CDR3 protein: CASSVTNGGANTQYF. The CDR3 region has the DNA TGTGCCAGCAGTGTGACTAACGGGGGGGCGAATACGCAGTATTTT.

The chain joins TRBV9 to TRBJ1-1, with D unclear. V dropped 4 bases and J dropped 6 bases, with 13 bases sitting between them. The CDR3 has 13 amino acids. The germline V gene has CDR1 SGDLS and CDR2 YYNGEE. In DNA, the CDR3 is TGTGCCAGCAGCCCCGGGGTGTTCGCTGAAGCTTTCTTT. The encoded protein is CASSPGVFAEAFF. Filled out from reference TRBV9 and TRBJ1-1, the complete variable domain reads DSGVTQTPKHLITATGQRVTLRCSPRSGDLSVYWYQQSLDQGLQFLIQYYNGEERAKGNILERFSAQQFPDLHSELNLSSLELGDSALYFCASSPGVFAEAFFGQGTRLTVV.

This chain joins TRBV19 and TRBJ2-1; TRBD2 matches 15 bases. CDR1 and CDR2 (germline): LNHDA, SQIVND (reference sequence). This CDR3 contains 19 residues. The junction had 15 bases not matched to a gene; V was cut back by 5 bases and J by 7 bases. The CDR3 DNA follows: TGTGCCAGTAGTCCCCGGACTAGCGGGAGGGCCGAATCCCAGAATGAGCAGTTCTTC. It specifies CASSPRTSGRAESQNEQFF.

The table lists this clone with a few counts. The chain links TRBV10-3 to TRBJ1-1; possible D gene TRBD1, 5 bases. The CDR3 totals 12 residues. Germline V gives CDR1 ENHRY, CDR2 SYGVKD. Trimming took off 10 bases at V and 5 bases at J, with 14 bases between the two ends. This chain's CDR3 is CATHGGGTEAFF. CDR3 in DNA: TGTGCCACCCACGGCGGGGGGACTGAAGCTTTCTTT.

The chain combines TRBV14 with TRBJ2-7, with 8 nucleotides matching TRBD2. Trimming took 0 bases from V and 9 from J; bases not matched to a gene: 4. This CDR3 is built from 13 residues. In germline, CDR1 is SGHDN, CDR2 FVKESK. The CDR3 DNA reads TGTGCCAGCAGCCAAGATTGGCGGGAGGCGCAGTACTTC. Amino acid sequence: CASSQDWREAQYF.

The table lists this clone with a few counts. The gene calls are TRBV27 and TRBJ2-1; 9 nucleotides align to TRBD1. J lost 7 bases, V lost 7 bases, and 11 bases had no gene match. The germline CDR1 and CDR2 sequences are MNHEY and SMNVEV (reference sequence). The CDR3 contains 15 residues. CDR3 bases: TGTGCCAGCACTAGGACAGGGGCAGCGAGGAATGAGCAGTTCTTC. Encoded protein: CASTRTGAARNEQFF.

V usage is TRBV6-1 and J usage is TRBJ2-1; TRBD2 is a possible D gene (6 bases). Trimming pared 5 bases from V and 6 bases from J, leaving 8 bases between. CDR1 is MNHNS, CDR2 SASEGT, per germline. The CDR3 has 12 amino acids. The CDR3 DNA follows: TGTGCCAGCAGTCGGGACTTCAATGAGCAGTTCTTC. Translated, it gives CASSRDFNEQFF.

There are a few counts of this clone. V and J are TRBV5-1 and TRBJ1-5, with 8 positions matching TRBD1. The V gene end was trimmed by 4 bases and the J gene end by 2 bases; junction bases not matched to a gene: 2. CDR3 length: 14 residues. Germline V gene lookup returns CDR1 SGHRS and CDR2 YFSETQ. CDR3 sequence: CASSPDRGNQPQHF. The CDR3 nucleotides are TGCGCCAGCAGCCCGGACAGGGGCAATCAGCCCCAGCATTTT.

The chain carries TRBV4-2 and TRBJ2-5, with 8 nucleotides matching TRBD2. This CDR3 spans 16 amino acids. Per the germline V gene, CDR1 is LGHNA and CDR2 is YNFKEQ. Trimming took 1 base from V and 6 from J; bases not matched to a gene: 10. Written as DNA, the CDR3 is TGTGCCAGCAGCCAAGTCCAGGATAGCGGGGTTAAGACCCAGTACTTC. It translates to CASSQVQDSGVKTQYF.

The chain is built from TRBV9 and TRBJ2-7, with TRBD2 matching 9 bases. V shed 0 bases, J shed 0 bases, and the junction held 4 bases outside the gene matches. Germline assignment: CDR1 SGDLS and CDR2 YYNGEE. This CDR3 has 16 amino acids. The CDR3 here is CASSVGSGRPSYEQYF. The DNA for the CDR3 is TGTGCCAGCAGCGTAGGGAGCGGGAGGCCCTCCTACGAGCAGTACTTC.

In its sample, this clone was seen once. The V and J genes are TRBV5-1 and TRBJ2-1; D unclear. Trimming took off 3 bases at V and 9 bases at J, with 16 bases between the two ends. This CDR3 contains 14 residues. Germline-derived CDR1 and CDR2 are SGHRS and YFSETQ. In DNA form, the CDR3 reads TGCGCCAGCAGCTCCAGGACGGAAGGCGGTGAGCAGTTCTTC. It translates to CASSSRTEGGEQFF.